This T cell receptor (beta chain) is from a study of regulatory T cells in long-lasting Graves disease. The time point: newly diagnosed GD, antithyroid drugs for less than 3 months. The TCR library was made from RNA that had been extracted from PBMCs in TRIzol. To make TCR beta libraries, researchers used iRepertoire HTBI primers and Arm-PCR of CDR3 regions. In TCRdb, the multiplex PCR reads were re-called with MiXCR into one record per CDR3 protein. This repertoire shows 250,000 to 300,000 distinct CDR3 sequences, about 17% found once; its top ten account for about 15%. The data were also submitted as part of a second study, on T cells in Graves' hyperthyroidism and ophthalmopathy.

The sample in question was peripheral blood mononuclear cells (PBMCs), obtained at new diagnosis, from a patient treated with antithyroid drugs. The TCR comes from a woman aged 25 to 39 with Graves disease.

The CDR3: CSAPGGRGPTDTQYF. The CDR3 nucleotides are TGCAGTGCTCCCGGGGGACGGGGGCCCACAGATACGCAGTATTTT. The V and J genes are TRBV20-1 and TRBJ2-3; D tentatively fits TRBD1 or TRBD2 (6 bases each). The CDR3 has 15 amino acids. Trimming took off 5 bases at V and 2 bases at J, with 17 bases between the two ends. Germline CDR1 is DFQATT and CDR2 is SNEGSKA (reference sequence).